These T cell receptor beta chains were read from a single sample in a study of shared clonotypes between healthy human individuals. TCRdb keeps only in-frame clones here, not all; method: immunoSEQ multiplex PCR. The sample has hundreds of thousands of clones; roughly 70% are singletons. The sample was memory CD4+ T cells sorted from blood. Receptor source: a woman in her thirties in good health. CDR3s include the opening cysteine and the closing phenylalanine or tryptophan. A D gene is named only where the DNA matches it firmly. Some rows mark clone size as missing; the rest say once, few, many or name a class of expanded clone.

d_call j_call clone_size cdr3_length v_call cdr3_nt cdr3_aa
TRBD1 TRBJ2-2 . 16 TRBV11-2 TGTGCCAGCAGCTCCTTGGACAGGGCTCCGACCGGGGAGCTGTTTTTT CASSSLDRAPTGELFF
TRBD1 TRBJ1-2 . 16 TRBV5-1 TGCGCCAGCAGCTCCGGACAGGGGGCTGCGGACTATGGCTACACCTTC CASSSGQGAADYGYTF
. TRBJ2-1 . 15 TRBV7-2 TGTGCCAGCAGCCCAACTCGACTCGGCCACAATGAGCAGTTCTTC CASSPTRLGHNEQFF
TRBD1 TRBJ1-5 few 14 TRBV19 TGTGCCACCCTAGGTGGGACAGGGTGGCAGCCCCAGCATTTT CATLGGTGWQPQHF
TRBD2 TRBJ2-5 . 15 TRBV19 TGTGCCACCACGGGACTAGCGGAGGGACAAGAGACCCAGTACTTC CATTGLAEGQETQYF
TRBD1 TRBJ1-3 . 16 TRBV5-1 TGCGCCAGCAGCTTGGGGACAGGGTTCTCTGGAAACACCATATATTTT CASSLGTGFSGNTIYF
. TRBJ1-4 . 14 TRBV28 TGTGCCAGCAGACCCCGGGGGGCCTTTGTAAAACTGTTTTTT CASRPRGAFVKLFF
TRBD2 TRBJ2-3 . 17 TRBV18 TGTGCCAGCTCACCTCGGACTAGCGGGAGTACTGCAGATACGCAGTATTTT CASSPRTSGSTADTQYF
TRBD1 TRBJ1-5 . 15 TRBV6-5 TGTGCCAGCAGGCGACAGGGGCGCGGCAATCAGCCCCAGCATTTT CASRRQGRGNQPQHF
TRBD2 TRBJ2-3 . 16 TRBV7-8 TGTGCCAGCAGCTTAGCGGCTAGCGGGAGTGTAAATACGCAGTATTTT CASSLAASGSVNTQYF
. TRBJ1-1 . 16 TRBV18 TGTGCCAGCTCACCACCTTTACGGGGACGGAGCACTGAAGCTTTCTTT CASSPPLRGRSTEAFF
TRBD1 TRBJ1-1 . 12 TRBV7-6 TGTGCCAGCAGCCTCGGGACAGGGGAGGCTTTCTTT CASSLGTGEAFF
TRBD1 TRBJ2-7 . 16 TRBV18 TGTGCCAGCTCACCCGGGACAGGGGTTGGGTCCTACGAGCAGTACTTC CASSPGTGVGSYEQYF